These 18 T cell receptor beta chains were all obtained from the same sample, sequenced in a study of beta chain features in type 1 diabetes (dated by TCRdb to between 2018 and 2020). The research as a whole found: A moderate but significant shortening of TCRB CDR3 length was observed in type 1 diabetes patients in all four CD4+ subsets.

The library was produced with the immunoSEQ multiplex PCR assay. The entire isolated RNA was reverse transcribed using the High Capacity cDNA Reverse Transcription Kit, and thus expressed TCRB transcripts were sequenced. What TCRdb holds here is the immuneACCESS table cut down to in-frame rearrangements. Part of the clones is not present; checked against another copy, under half of the missing clones reflect an unresolved V gene, and the others are unexplained. This sample lists some 660,000 clones; more than 12% were detected once. 0.035% to 0.045% of the sample rests with the top ten. Their recognized antigens are unknown. The sequenced material came from naive CD4+ T cells from blood. This specimen's cell subset or site label, per the study, means: true naive CD4+ T cells. The receptors come from a man younger than 35 with type 1 diabetes.

This clone was picked up a small number of times. The chain combines TRBV6-6 with TRBJ2-2, with D perhaps TRBD1 (5 bases). Between the trimmed V and J ends, which lost 2 bases and 3 bases, there was a span of 7 bases. Germline CDR1 is MNHNY and CDR2 is SVGAGI (reference sequence). This CDR3 has 14 residues. The CDR3 protein is CASSYIGDTGELFF. CDR3 DNA sequence: TGTGCCAGCAGTTACATAGGGGACACCGGGGAGCTGTTTTTT.

The chain is built from TRBV7-9 and TRBJ2-7; possibly TRBD1 or TRBD2 for D (5 bases each). Germline values: CDR1 SEHNR, CDR2 FQNEAQ (reference sequence). This CDR3 contains 14 residues. Trimming shortened V by 2 bases and J by 2 bases, and 10 bases separated the two germline ends. The CDR3 loop is CASSLLGPAYEQYF. The CDR3 DNA is TGTGCCAGCAGCTTACTGGGACCGGCCTACGAGCAGTACTTC.

J is TRBJ2-3 and V is TRBV5-1, with D perhaps TRBD2 (5 bases). Germline assignment: CDR1 SGHRS and CDR2 YFSETQ. The V end was cut by 0 bases, the J end by 0 bases, with 11 bases between. CDR3 length: 16 amino acids. The CDR3 here is CASSLGSGFSTDTQYF. Here the CDR3 DNA reads TGCGCCAGCAGCTTGGGCAGCGGCTTTAGCACAGATACGCAGTATTTT.

This clone has a handful of counts. This chain connects TRBV19 to TRBJ2-7; D is unresolved. Germline CDR1 LNHDA, CDR2 SQIVND (reference sequence). This CDR3 is 11 amino acids long. V lost 0 bases to trimming and J lost 5 bases, with 2 bases between them. The CDR3 nucleotides are TGTGCCAGTAGTATAGACGACGAGCAGTACTTC. This encodes CASSIDDEQYF.

CDR3 in amino acids: CASKGQGDSPLHF. The CDR3 DNA reads as TGTGCCAGCAAGGGACAGGGGGATTCACCCCTCCACTTT. The J gene is TRBJ1-6, the V gene TRBV6-5; TRBD1 agrees at 11 bases. The CDR3 runs 13 residues. CDR1 and CDR2 from the germline V gene are MNHEY and SVGAGI. V lost 7 bases to trimming and J lost 8 bases; unmatched junction nucleotides: 1.

The chain links TRBV9 to TRBJ2-6; 9 bases line up with TRBD1. From germline, CDR1 is SGDLS and CDR2 YYNGEE. V was pared by 2 bases and J by 1 base, with 4 bases of the junction left unmatched. There are 17 residues in the CDR3. CDR3 in DNA: TGTGCCAGCAGCGTCGGGACAGGGAGTTCTGGGGCCAACGTCCTGACTTTC. Protein sequence: CASSVGTGSSGANVLTF.

This clone occurred a few times. The chain links TRBV30 to TRBJ2-3, with D perhaps assigned TRBD1 or TRBD2 (5 bases each). The ends were cut back, 1 base at V and 8 bases at J, with 16 bases in the middle. Germline CDR1 GTSNPN, CDR2 SVGIG (reference sequence). CDR3 length equals 14 residues. The CDR3 loop is CAWSAGAYRSTQYF. In DNA form, the CDR3 reads TGTGCCTGGAGTGCCGGGGCTTATCGGAGTACGCAGTATTTT.

The J gene is TRBJ1-1, the V gene TRBV2, with D hard to call. Germline CDR1 reads SNHLY; CDR2 reads FYNNEI. The length of the CDR3 is 13 residues. V lost 4 bases to trimming and J lost 5 bases, with 11 bases between them. The CDR3 bases are TGTGCCAGCAGTGCCTCTCGGGAGACTGAAGCTTTCTTT. Residues: CASSASRETEAFF.

The chain joins TRBV14 to TRBJ1-2, with D possibly TRBD1 on 5 matching bases. Trimming stripped 3 bases from V and 5 bases from J, with 16 bases between. The germline CDR1 and CDR2 sequences are SGHDN and FVKESK. The CDR3 sequence is 15 residues long. CDR3 bases: TGTGCCAGCAGCCAGCTCCAGGGATTTATGTATGGCTACACCTTC. Translation gives CASSQLQGFMYGYTF.

There are a few counts of this clone. V usage is TRBV2 and J usage is TRBJ2-7, with D uncertain. The germline CDR1 and CDR2 sequences are SNHLY and FYNNEI. Between the trimmed V and J ends, which lost 6 bases and 3 bases, there was a span of 6 bases. The CDR3 has 11 amino acids. CDR3 in DNA: TGTGCCAGCAGCCCGAACTACGAGCAGTACTTC. This sequence encodes CASSPNYEQYF.

This clone occurred a few times. V gene TRBV30 combines with J gene TRBJ2-2; 10 nucleotides align to TRBD2. The CDR3 is 14 amino acids. CDR1 GTSNPN and CDR2 SVGIG come from the germline V gene (reference sequence). J lost 6 bases, V lost 2 bases, and 3 bases had no gene match. CDR3 bases: TGTGCCTGGAGTACTAGCGGGATCGCCGGGGAGCTGTTTTTT. This translates into CAWSTSGIAGELFF.

The table lists this clone with a few counts. This sequence joins TRBV7-9 and TRBJ1-6; possible D gene TRBD1, 5 bases. The CDR3 runs 15 residues. Trimming pared 1 base from V and 9 bases from J, leaving 13 bases between. From germline, CDR1 is SEHNR and CDR2 FQNEAQ (reference sequence). The CDR3: CASSLGGSSRSPLHF. CDR3 sequence (DNA): TGTGCCAGCAGCTTAGGGGGGTCGAGTCGTTCACCCCTCCACTTT.

The genes are TRBV5-4 and TRBJ1-2; D perhaps matches TRBD1 (5 bases). Trimming stripped 5 bases from V and 6 bases from J, with 14 bases between. This CDR3 is 13 amino acids long. Germline-derived CDR1 and CDR2 are SGHNT and YYREEE (reference sequence). The CDR3 reads CASRPPGGDGYTF. The CDR3 DNA follows: TGTGCCAGCAGACCCCCGGGGGGGGATGGCTACACCTTC. Full variable domain (outside the CDR3, taken from reference TRBV5-4 and TRBJ1-2): ETGVTQSPTHLIKTRGQQVTLRCSSQSGHNTVSWYQQALGQGPQFIFQYYREEENGRGNFPPRFSGLQFPNYSSELNVNALELDDSALYLCASRPPGGDGYTFGSGTRLTVV.

This clone was found a few times. Its ends do not fully match the called genes, so a read error is possible. The J gene is TRBJ2-7, the V gene TRBV20-1; D may match TRBD1 or TRBD2 (5 bases each). The CDR3 runs to 10 residues. Per germline, CDR1 DFQATT and CDR2 SNEGSKA (reference sequence). CDR3 amino acids: CSARDTRQNF. In nucleotides, the CDR3 is TGCAGTGCTAGAGACACTAGACAGAATTTC.

This chain joins TRBV20-1 and TRBJ2-1; 7 nucleotides line up with TRBD2. There are 11 residues in the CDR3. Per germline, CDR1 DFQATT and CDR2 SNEGSKA (reference sequence). J was trimmed by 8 bases and V by 7 bases; bases with no gene match: 5. The CDR3 DNA follows: TGCAGTGGAAGCGGGAAGTATGAGCAGTTCTTC. Translation gives CSGSGKYEQFF.

This clone was recorded a few times. The chain links TRBV19 to TRBJ1-1, with TRBD1 matching 7 bases. The J segment lost 6 bases and the V segment lost 4 bases, leaving 11 bases of the junction unmatched. The germline gives CDR1 LNHDA, CDR2 SQIVND (reference sequence). The CDR3 loop spans 15 amino acids. CDR3 DNA: TGTGCCAGTAGTAAAACAGGGGCAGTGGCGGCTGAAGCTTTCTTT. As protein: CASSKTGAVAAEAFF. Full variable domain (outside the CDR3, taken from reference TRBV19 and TRBJ1-1): DGGITQSPKYLFRKEGQNVTLSCEQNLNHDAMYWYRQDPGQGLRLIYYSQIVNDFQKGDIAEGYSVSREKKESFPLTVTSAQKNPTAFYLCASSKTGAVAAEAFFGQGTRLTVV.

This chain connects TRBV2 to TRBJ1-5, with 7 nucleotides matching TRBD1. Germline CDR1 SNHLY, CDR2 FYNNEI. The CDR3 totals 16 residues. J was trimmed by 0 bases and V by 4 bases; bases with no gene match: 6. DNA for the CDR3: TGTGCCAGCAGTGGGTTACAGGGGAATAGCAATCAGCCCCAGCATTTT. It codes for CASSGLQGNSNQPQHF.

This clone has just a few counts. This chain connects TRBV30 to TRBJ1-1; TRBD1 agrees at 7 bases. The CDR3 has 13 amino acids. V gave up 5 bases and J gave up 6 bases; unmatched junction bases: 9. CDR1 is GTSNPN and CDR2 is SVGIG in the germline V gene (reference sequence). The CDR3: CAWSRGGSAEAFF. The CDR3, as DNA: TGTGCCTGGTCCCGAGGGGGCTCGGCTGAAGCTTTCTTT.